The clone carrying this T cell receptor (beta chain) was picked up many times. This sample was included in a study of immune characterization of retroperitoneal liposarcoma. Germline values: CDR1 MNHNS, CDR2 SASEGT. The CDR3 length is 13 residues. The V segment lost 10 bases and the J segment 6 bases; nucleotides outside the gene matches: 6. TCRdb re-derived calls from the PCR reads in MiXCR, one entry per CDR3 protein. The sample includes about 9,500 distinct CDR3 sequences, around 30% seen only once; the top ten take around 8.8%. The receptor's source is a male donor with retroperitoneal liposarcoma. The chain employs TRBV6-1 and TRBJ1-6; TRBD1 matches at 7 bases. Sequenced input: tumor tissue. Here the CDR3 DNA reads TGTGCCATCGTGGACAGGCTTAATTCACCCCTCCACTTT. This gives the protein CAIVDRLNSPLHF.